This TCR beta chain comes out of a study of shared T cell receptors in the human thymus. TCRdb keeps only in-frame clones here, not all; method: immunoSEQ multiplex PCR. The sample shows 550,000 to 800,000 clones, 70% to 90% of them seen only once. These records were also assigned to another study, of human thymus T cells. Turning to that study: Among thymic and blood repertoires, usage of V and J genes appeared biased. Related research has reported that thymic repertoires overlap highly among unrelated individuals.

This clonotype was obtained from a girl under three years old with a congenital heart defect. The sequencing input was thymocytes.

The CDR3 bases are TGTGCCAGCTCATTACTGACCCTGCGGGGCTCCTACGAGCAGTACTTC. Amino acids: CASSLLTLRGSYEQYF. The V and J genes are TRBV18 and TRBJ2-7, with TRBD2 as a possible D gene (6 bases). This CDR3 is built from 16 residues. V gave up 5 bases and J gave up 0 bases, with 17 bases separating them. Germline CDR1 KGHSH, CDR2 LQKENI.